This T cell receptor beta chain originates from a study of T cell responses to AZD1222 COVID-19 vaccine. Germline V CDR1 and CDR2: LNHNV, YYDKDF (reference sequence). Deletions cut 3 bases from V and 0 bases from J, with 6 bases between. The CDR3 has 13 amino acids. Libraries were prepared by immunoSEQ multiplex PCR; TCRdb keeps only in-frame clonotypes and omits some of them. The sample has about 120,000 clones, around 92% seen once. This specimen was peripheral blood, taken on day 0 of AZD1222 vaccination. The chain uses TRBV15 and TRBJ2-7, with a possible D match to TRBD1 (5 bases). This clonotype was sampled from an adult in good health. CDR3 bases: TGTGCCACCAGCAGCACAGGCTCCTACGAGCAGTACTTC. It codes for CATSSTGSYEQYF.